This T cell receptor (beta chain) emerged from a study of shared clonotypes between healthy human individuals. For the study at large: CD4 naive and CD4 memory each took three plates per donor, while CD8 naive took two and CD8 memory one. The study's findings and limits: Lower generation probabilities were found for non-shared clonotypes than for those shared by all four donors. Clonotype sharing among donors, it was expected, would be affected by sequencing depth.

TCRdb's table, derived via immunoSEQ multiplex PCR, lists solely in-frame clones and lacks some. Of approximately 1.5 million clones listed, approximately 98% are singletons. About this clone itself: Its antigen is currently unknown.

Free of recent acute infections or vaccinations, the donors were healthy HIV-negative adults. The sequenced material came from naive CD4+ T cells sorted from blood. The subset is: CD45RA+ positively selected. The clonotype originates from a man aged 25 to 45 in good health.

This CDR3 is CASSLRPGTQPQHF. In DNA form, the CDR3 reads TGTGCCAGCAGTTTAAGGCCAGGGACTCAGCCCCAGCATTTT. J is TRBJ1-5 and V is TRBV27; D possibly corresponds to TRBD1 (5 bases). V was pared by 2 bases and J by 6 bases, with 11 bases between. The CDR3 sequence is 14 residues long. In germline, CDR1 is MNHEY, CDR2 SMNVEV (reference sequence).